These 18 T cell receptor beta chains share one sample of origin, sequenced in a study of cytomegalovirus exposure and HLA in healthy donors (dated by TCRdb to about 2017). The library relied on the immunoSEQ multiplex PCR assay. For the multiplex PCR, a mixture combining 60 forward primers for TCR Vbeta segments and 13 reverse primers for TCR Jbeta segments was used. In its TCRdb copy, this immuneACCESS table keeps in-frame sequences only and misses some clones. Where compared with another copy, unresolved V genes explain less than half of these, and the others have no known cause. For this sample there are about 140,000 clones; around 9.7% appear just once. The ten largest clones capture 1.8% of the sample. Sequences were obtained from PBMCs. The receptors were gathered from a man in his forties or fifties in good health and CMV-seronegative.

The chain employs TRBV28 and TRBJ2-7; 7 bases align to TRBD1. V dropped 3 bases and J dropped 1; count of bases not matched to a gene: 3. This CDR3 spans 14 amino acids. Germline assignment: CDR1 MDHEN and CDR2 SYDVKM. The CDR3 loop reads CASSLRGPSYEQYF. The DNA of the CDR3 is TGTGCCAGCAGTTTGAGGGGGCCGTCCTACGAGCAGTACTTC.

This clone was found a few times. V and J are TRBV7-9 and TRBJ1-2; D remains ambiguous. The V end was cut by 6 bases, the J end by 5 bases, with 10 bases between. The germline V gene encodes CDR1 SEHNR and CDR2 FQNEAQ (reference sequence). The CDR3 has 12 residues. The chain's CDR3 is CASSSGLYGYTF. In DNA, the CDR3 is TGTGCCAGCAGTTCAGGCCTATATGGCTACACCTTC.

The CDR3 DNA reads TGTGCCAGCAGCTCAGGACTGGGCCAGAACACCGGGGAGCTGTTTTTT. Translated: CASSSGLGQNTGELFF. This chain connects TRBV7-6 to TRBJ2-2, with D possibly matching TRBD2 (5 bases). The V end lost 4 bases, the J end lost 1 base, and 13 bases lay between the germline ends. Germline CDR1 is SGHVS and CDR2 is FNYEAQ. The CDR3 covers 16 residues.

This clone was found a few times. V gene TRBV7-9 combines with J gene TRBJ1-1; D not certain. Trimming stripped 7 bases from V and 7 bases from J, with 13 bases between. The CDR3 length is 12 residues. Germline V lookup: CDR1 SEHNR, CDR2 FQNEAQ (reference sequence). CDR3 protein: CASTFIGDEAFF. The CDR3 DNA is TGTGCCAGCACCTTTATCGGGGATGAAGCTTTCTTT.

This chain connects TRBV5-4 to TRBJ1-4; 8 bases agree with TRBD1. This CDR3 comprises 13 residues. CDR1 and CDR2 from the germline V gene are SGHNT and YYREEE (reference sequence). Germline trimming cut 4 bases from V and 5 bases from J; bases unmatched to any gene: 1. The CDR3 spells CASSRTGNEKLFF. CDR3 nucleotides: TGTGCCAGCAGCAGGACAGGGAATGAAAAACTGTTTTTT.

V is TRBV6-5 and J is TRBJ1-1; 7 nucleotides match TRBD1. Germline V gives CDR1 MNHEY, CDR2 SVGAGI. CDR3 length equals 14 residues. V was pared by 8 bases and J by 0 bases, with 6 bases of the junction left unmatched. The CDR3 DNA reads TGTGCCAGCCAAAGGACAGGTATGAACACTGAAGCTTTCTTT. Protein: CASQRTGMNTEAFF.

The chain combines TRBV7-6 with TRBJ2-5; D gene unclear. Per the germline V gene, CDR1 is SGHVS and CDR2 is FNYEAQ. Trimming cost V 3 bases and J 3 bases, with 20 bases left between them. The CDR3 sequence is 17 residues long. The chain's CDR3 is CASSFVSGSVLKETQYF. As DNA, the CDR3 is TGTGCCAGCAGCTTTGTTTCCGGAAGCGTTCTGAAAGAGACCCAGTACTTC.

The chain links TRBV23-1 to TRBJ1-2, with D possibly TRBD1 on 6 matching bases. Being an ORF, TRBV23-1 has a function that is uncertain. The CDR3 extends over 13 amino acids. The germline V and J ends were trimmed by 3 bases and 6 bases, with 11 bases remaining between them. The CDR3 nucleotides read TGCGCCAGCAGTCAGGGGGCGCGAAATGGCTACACCTTC. It yields the protein CASSQGARNGYTF.

The V gene is TRBV10-3, the J gene TRBJ2-5; 7 bases are a match to TRBD1. The CDR3 totals 15 residues. V trimming: 4 bases; J trimming: 5 bases; junction bases outside the gene matches: 10. Germline V CDR1 and CDR2: ENHRY, SYGVKD. The CDR3 region is CAISATTGSRETQYF. The DNA for the CDR3 is TGTGCCATCAGTGCGACGACAGGGTCACGGGAGACCCAGTACTTC.

This clone is a singleton in its sample. This chain connects TRBV4-2 to TRBJ2-3, with 9 bases that match TRBD2. This CDR3 comprises 15 residues. Germline lookup yields CDR1 LGHNA and CDR2 YNFKEQ. J lost 6 bases, V lost 7 bases, and 11 bases had no gene match. The CDR3 DNA reads TGTGCCAGCACCCAGAGGGCGGGGGGGATGGATACGCAGTATTTT. The encoded protein is CASTQRAGGMDTQYF.

The CDR3 spells CATSRVQSTDTQYF. CDR3 nucleotide sequence: TGTGCCACCAGCAGAGTGCAGTCCACAGATACGCAGTATTTT. V usage is TRBV15 and J usage is TRBJ2-3; D is undetermined. There are 14 residues in the CDR3. The ends were cut back, 1 base at V and 2 bases at J, with 7 bases in the middle. CDR1 and CDR2 from the germline V gene are LNHNV and YYDKDF (reference sequence).

CDR3 amino acids: CASSPGLPNTEAFF. As DNA, the CDR3 is TGTGCCAGCAGTCCAGGGTTACCGAACACTGAAGCTTTCTTT. This chain joins TRBV6-1 and TRBJ1-1; weak D call: TRBD1 (5 bases). The CDR3 runs to 14 residues. Germline CDR1 MNHNS, CDR2 SASEGT. V lost 5 bases and J lost 1, with 11 bases in between.

The rearrangement joins TRBV27 to TRBJ1-1; 12 bases line up with TRBD1. The CDR3 contains 16 residues. V gave up 5 bases and J gave up 1 base; unmatched junction bases: 5. Germline lookup yields CDR1 MNHEY and CDR2 SMNVEV (reference sequence). CDR3: CASSLGTGGANTEAFF. The CDR3 region has the DNA TGTGCCAGCAGTCTAGGGACAGGGGGCGCGAACACTGAAGCTTTCTTT.

This clone was seen a handful of times. V and J are TRBV7-9 and TRBJ2-2, with 9 bases fitting TRBD1. CDR1 and CDR2 from the germline V gene are SEHNR and FQNEAQ (reference sequence). The CDR3 loop spans 18 amino acids. V lost 5 bases and J lost 6; bases outside the gene matches: 16. The CDR3 loop is CASSVTSGTGKGPGELFF. CDR3 nucleotide sequence: TGTGCCAGCAGCGTCACTTCCGGGACAGGGAAAGGTCCCGGGGAGCTGTTTTTT.

This clone was seen a handful of times. The chain uses TRBV4-2 and TRBJ2-5, with TRBD2 identical over 10 bases. The V gene's germline CDR1 is LGHNA and CDR2 YNFKEQ. V trimming: 0 bases; J trimming: 4 bases; junction bases outside the gene matches: 17. The length of the CDR3 is 20 residues. CDR3 amino acids: CASSQDTQLSGGAGGETQYF. Written as DNA, the CDR3 is TGTGCCAGCAGCCAAGATACCCAACTCAGCGGGGGGGCCGGAGGAGAGACCCAGTACTTC.

In its sample, this clone was seen a few times. Additional DNA sequences in this sample encode the identical CDR3. This chain joins TRBV5-1 and TRBJ2-2, with TRBD2 matching over 9 bases. The CDR3 runs to 16 residues. CDR1 and CDR2 from the germline V gene are SGHRS and YFSETQ. The V gene end was trimmed by 4 bases and the J gene end by 6 bases; junction bases not matched to a gene: 10. CDR3 amino acids: CASSLLLAGGAGELFF. In nucleotides, the CDR3 is TGCGCCAGCAGCCTACTTCTGGCGGGGGGGGCCGGGGAGCTGTTTTTT.

This chain joins TRBV11-2 and TRBJ2-3, with 7 bases aligning to TRBD1. Germline assignment: CDR1 SGHAT and CDR2 FQNNGV. V lost 3 bases to trimming and J lost 2 bases; unmatched junction nucleotides: 5. The CDR3 is 15 amino acids. CDR3 sequence (DNA): TGTGCCAGCAGCTTCAACAGGGGCAACACAGATACGCAGTATTTT. Its translation: CASSFNRGNTDTQYF.

CDR3 region: CASSLRGAGGRTEAFF. Here the CDR3 DNA reads TGTGCCAGCAGCTTACGGGGGGCAGGGGGCCGGACTGAAGCTTTCTTT. This chain uses TRBV7-3 with TRBJ1-1; 8 nucleotides align to TRBD1. V was clipped by 2 bases and J by 5 bases; unmatched bases: 10. Germline assignment: CDR1 SGHTA and CDR2 FQGTGA. The CDR3 has 16 residues.